This T cell receptor beta chain was found in a study of T cell repertoires in cytomegalovirus infection (dated by TCRdb to about 2019). About the full investigation: The peptide stimulations were aimed at well-studied HLA-B-restricted epitopes as well as recently identified HLA-C-restricted CMV epitopes, whose presentation resists viral immunomodulation. Donor HLA type was relevant to the analysis, as public TCR beta signatures indicated carriage of CMV infection together with the matching HLA type. Study-wide conclusions, independent of this receptor: In both this cohort and an independent cohort of several hundred donors, the cumulative frequency of public TCR beta family members distinguished carriers of CMV infection plus the relevant HLA type. In the ex vivo response, HLA-C-restricted CMV-specific TCR beta clonotypes were dominant, and in two of eight donors the single most frequent clonotype came from this HLA-C-restricted group.

In the case of this clonotype: Its antigen has not been determined. Base qualities were left out, and no much larger clone turns up one base away.

What the treatment or condition label conveys for this sample: in vitro stimulation with specific CMV peptide epitopes to enrich CMV-specific T cells. The CDR3 sequence holds 14 residues, the cysteine and phenylalanine included. Kept here is only the CDR3 DNA, which spans 42 bases and is read in frame from base 1. V is pared back by 1 base and J by 8 bases, with 15 bases lying between the germline termini. The germline V gene (reference sequence) supplies CDR1 LGHDT and CDR2 YNNKEL. The reads were generated on an Illumina HiSeq 1500. TCRdb trimmed the raw reads at Q25, called clones with MiXCR and kept productive beta chains. For every CDR3 protein sequence, its rows merge into one entry that carries the most common genes and DNA. The table for this sample lists roughly 730,000 distinct CDR3 sequences; about 30% of them were counted only once. The ten largest clones capture about 18% of the sample.

The source was cultured PBMCs, collected from culture after CMV antigen stimulation. Recombination linked TRBV3-1 to TRBJ2-7; TRBD2 is a weak D gene call, 6 bases matching. The origin of this receptor is a human donor in good health (CMV status not recorded). Some clones in this sample may be carry-over from other donors' samples. The DNA sequence reads TGTGCCAGCAGCCAAGGTACCGGGCGGGGACAGCAGTACTTC. Its translation reads: CASSQGTGRGQQYF.